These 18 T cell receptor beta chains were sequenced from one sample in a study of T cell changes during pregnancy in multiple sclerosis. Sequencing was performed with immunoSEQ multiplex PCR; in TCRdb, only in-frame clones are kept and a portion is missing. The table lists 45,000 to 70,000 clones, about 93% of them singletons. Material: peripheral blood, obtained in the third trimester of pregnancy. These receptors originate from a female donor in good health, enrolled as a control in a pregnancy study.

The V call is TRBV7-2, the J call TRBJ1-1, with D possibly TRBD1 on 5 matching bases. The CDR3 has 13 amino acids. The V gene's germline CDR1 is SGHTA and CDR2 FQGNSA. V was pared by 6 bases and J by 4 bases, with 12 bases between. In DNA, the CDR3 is TGTGCCAGCAGAACCCAGGGAGGCACTGAAGCTTTCTTT. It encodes CASRTQGGTEAFF. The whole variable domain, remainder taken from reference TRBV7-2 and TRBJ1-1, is GAGVSQSPSNKVTEKGKDVELRCDPISGHTALYWYRQSLGQGLEFLIYFQGNSAPDKSGLPSDRFSAERTGGSVSTLTIQRTQQEDSAVYLCASRTQGGTEAFFGQGTRLTVV.

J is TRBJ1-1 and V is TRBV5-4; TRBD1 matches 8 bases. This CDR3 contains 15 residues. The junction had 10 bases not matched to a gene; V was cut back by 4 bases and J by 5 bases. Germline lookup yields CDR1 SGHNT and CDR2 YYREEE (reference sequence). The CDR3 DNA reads TGTGCCAGCAGCCTCCGACAGGGGAGACGGACTGAAGCTTTCTTT. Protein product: CASSLRQGRRTEAFF.

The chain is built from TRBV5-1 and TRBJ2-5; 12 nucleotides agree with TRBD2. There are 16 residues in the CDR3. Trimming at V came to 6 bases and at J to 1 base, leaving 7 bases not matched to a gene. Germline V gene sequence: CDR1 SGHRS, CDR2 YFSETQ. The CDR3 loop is CASKPSGGVLQETQYF. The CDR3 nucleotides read TGCGCCAGCAAACCTAGCGGGGGGGTTCTCCAAGAGACCCAGTACTTC.

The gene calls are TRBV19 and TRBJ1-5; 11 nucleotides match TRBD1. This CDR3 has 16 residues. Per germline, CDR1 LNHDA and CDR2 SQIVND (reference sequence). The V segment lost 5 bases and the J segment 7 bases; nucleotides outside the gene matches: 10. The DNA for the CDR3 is TGTGCCAGTAGTCGGGAAGGACAGGGGGCGCGGCAGCCCCAGCATTTT. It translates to CASSREGQGARQPQHF.

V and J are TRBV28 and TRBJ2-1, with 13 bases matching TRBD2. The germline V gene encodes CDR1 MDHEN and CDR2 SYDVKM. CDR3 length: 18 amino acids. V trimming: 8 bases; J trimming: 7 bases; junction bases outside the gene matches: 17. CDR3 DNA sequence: TGTGCCAGCGTACCTCCCACCTTTGGACTAGCGGGAGATAATGAGCAGTTCTTC. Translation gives CASVPPTFGLAGDNEQFF.

CDR3 sequence reads: CASSFLLAGGEQFF. CDR3 nucleotides: TGTGCCAGCAGCTTTCTTCTAGCGGGAGGGGAGCAGTTCTTC. The chain joins TRBV7-2 to TRBJ2-1; 12 bases map to TRBD2. Germline V CDR1 and CDR2: SGHTA, FQGNSA. The trim removed 3 bases at V and 10 bases at J, leaving 4 bases unmatched. The CDR3 is 14 amino acids. Full variable domain (rest looked up from reference TRBV7-2 and TRBJ2-1): GAGVSQSPSNKVTEKGKDVELRCDPISGHTALYWYRQSLGQGLEFLIYFQGNSAPDKSGLPSDRFSAERTGGSVSTLTIQRTQQEDSAVYLCASSFLLAGGEQFFGPGTRLTVL.

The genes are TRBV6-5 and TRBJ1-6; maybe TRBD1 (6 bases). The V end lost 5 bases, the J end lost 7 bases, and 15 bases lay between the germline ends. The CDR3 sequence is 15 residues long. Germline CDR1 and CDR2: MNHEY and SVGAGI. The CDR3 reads CASSTYRAGNSPLHF. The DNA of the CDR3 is TGTGCCAGCAGTACCTACAGGGCTGGAAATTCACCCCTCCACTTT.

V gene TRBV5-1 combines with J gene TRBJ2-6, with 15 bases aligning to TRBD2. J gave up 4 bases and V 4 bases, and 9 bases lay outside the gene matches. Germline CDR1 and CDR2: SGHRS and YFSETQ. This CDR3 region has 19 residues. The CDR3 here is CASSPGTSGGTAGANVLTF. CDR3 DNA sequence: TGCGCCAGCAGCCCCGGGACTAGCGGGGGGACGGCAGGGGCCAACGTCCTGACTTTC.

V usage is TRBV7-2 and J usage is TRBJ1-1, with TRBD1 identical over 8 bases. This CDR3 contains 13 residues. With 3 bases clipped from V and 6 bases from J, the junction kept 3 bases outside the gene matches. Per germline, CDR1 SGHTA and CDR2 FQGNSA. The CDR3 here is CASSFQGAAEAFF. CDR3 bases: TGTGCCAGCAGCTTTCAGGGGGCCGCTGAAGCTTTCTTT.

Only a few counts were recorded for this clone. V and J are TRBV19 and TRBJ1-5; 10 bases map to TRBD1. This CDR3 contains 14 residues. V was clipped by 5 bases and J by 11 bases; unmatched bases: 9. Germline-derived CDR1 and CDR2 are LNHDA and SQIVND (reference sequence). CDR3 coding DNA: TGTGCCAGTAGTCCCCCGGGACAGGGGTCAACCCAGCATTTT. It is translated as CASSPPGQGSTQHF.

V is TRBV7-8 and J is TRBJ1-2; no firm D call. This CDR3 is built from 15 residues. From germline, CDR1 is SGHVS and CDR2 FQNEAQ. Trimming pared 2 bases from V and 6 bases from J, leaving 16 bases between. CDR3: CASSLWIGGLNGYTF. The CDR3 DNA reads TGTGCCAGCAGCTTATGGATTGGAGGGCTCAATGGCTACACCTTC.

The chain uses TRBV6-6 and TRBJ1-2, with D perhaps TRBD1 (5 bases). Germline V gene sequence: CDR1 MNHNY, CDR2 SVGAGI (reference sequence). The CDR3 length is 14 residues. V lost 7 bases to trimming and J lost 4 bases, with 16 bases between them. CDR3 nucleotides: TGTGCCAGCACCACTGTGGGGCACAGCTATGGCTACACCTTC. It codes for CASTTVGHSYGYTF.

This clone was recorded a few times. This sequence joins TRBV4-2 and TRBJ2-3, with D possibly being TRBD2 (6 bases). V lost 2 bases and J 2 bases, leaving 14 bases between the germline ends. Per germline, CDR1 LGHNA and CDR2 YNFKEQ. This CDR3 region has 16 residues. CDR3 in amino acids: CASSQLAVDYTDTQYF. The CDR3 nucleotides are TGTGCCAGCAGCCAATTAGCGGTGGACTACACAGATACGCAGTATTTT.

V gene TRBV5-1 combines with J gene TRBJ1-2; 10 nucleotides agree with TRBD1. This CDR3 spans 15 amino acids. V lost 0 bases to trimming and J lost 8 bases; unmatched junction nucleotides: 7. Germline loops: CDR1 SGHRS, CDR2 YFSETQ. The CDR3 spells CASSLAGQGENGYTF. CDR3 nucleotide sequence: TGCGCCAGCAGCTTGGCCGGACAGGGGGAGAACGGCTACACCTTC.

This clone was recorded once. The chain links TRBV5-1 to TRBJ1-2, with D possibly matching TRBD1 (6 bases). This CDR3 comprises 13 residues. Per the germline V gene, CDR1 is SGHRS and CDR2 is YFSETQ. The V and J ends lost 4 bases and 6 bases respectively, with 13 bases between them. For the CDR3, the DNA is TGCGCCAGCAGCCAGACAGGCGGCGATGGCTACACCTTC. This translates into CASSQTGGDGYTF.

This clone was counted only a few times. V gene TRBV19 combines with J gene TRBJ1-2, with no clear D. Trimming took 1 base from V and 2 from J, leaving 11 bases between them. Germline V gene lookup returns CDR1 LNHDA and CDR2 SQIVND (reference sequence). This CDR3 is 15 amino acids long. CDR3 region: CASSIGSTENYGYTF. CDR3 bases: TGTGCCAGTAGTATAGGAAGTACAGAGAACTATGGCTACACCTTC.

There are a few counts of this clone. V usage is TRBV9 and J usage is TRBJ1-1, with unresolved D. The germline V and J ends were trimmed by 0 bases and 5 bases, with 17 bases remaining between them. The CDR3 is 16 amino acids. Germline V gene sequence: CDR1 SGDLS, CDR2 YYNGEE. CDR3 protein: CASSVGRSGFATEAFF. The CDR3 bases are TGTGCCAGCAGCGTAGGTCGTTCGGGGTTTGCAACTGAAGCTTTCTTT.

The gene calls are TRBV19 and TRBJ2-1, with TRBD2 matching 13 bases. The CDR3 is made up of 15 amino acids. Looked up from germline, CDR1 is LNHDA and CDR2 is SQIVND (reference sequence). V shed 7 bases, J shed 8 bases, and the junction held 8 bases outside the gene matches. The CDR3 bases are TGTGCCAGTACCTCTGGACTAGCGGGAGCCCATGAGCAGTTCTTC. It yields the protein CASTSGLAGAHEQFF.